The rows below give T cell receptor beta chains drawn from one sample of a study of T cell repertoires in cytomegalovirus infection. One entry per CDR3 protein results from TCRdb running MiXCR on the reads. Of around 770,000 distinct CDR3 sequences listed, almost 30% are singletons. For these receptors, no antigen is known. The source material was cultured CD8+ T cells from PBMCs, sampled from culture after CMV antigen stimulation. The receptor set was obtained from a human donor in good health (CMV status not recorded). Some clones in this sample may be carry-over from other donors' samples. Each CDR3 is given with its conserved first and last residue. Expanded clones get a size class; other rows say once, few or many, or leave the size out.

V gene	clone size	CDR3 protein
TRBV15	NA	CATSRGLAGAPSYEQYF
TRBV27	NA	CASRGGSHHGYTF
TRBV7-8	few	CASSPAVGETQYF
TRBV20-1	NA	CSARGGRGSYNEQFF
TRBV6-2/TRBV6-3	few	CASSYALNYGYTF
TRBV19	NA	CASSDSSDSNYGYTF
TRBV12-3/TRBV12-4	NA	CASSLTPRPTDTQYF
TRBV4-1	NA	CASSQDSRTYSPYEQYF
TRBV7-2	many	CASSPPGVQETQYF
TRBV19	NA	CASSASGASTDTQYF
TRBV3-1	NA	CASSQDGLAVGTDTQYF
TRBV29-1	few	CSVEDPDRDHEQFF
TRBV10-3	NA	CAILKNRDREFSGANVLTF
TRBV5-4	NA	CASSLPAGEQFF
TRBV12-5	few	CASGLVGTGALYGYTF
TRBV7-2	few	CASSLAPQTGEGEQFF
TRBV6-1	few	CASSEALGARADIQYF
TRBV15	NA	CATSPKGSGELFF
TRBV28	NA	CASTLYSANQPQHF
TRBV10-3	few	CAISSAGVDTQYF
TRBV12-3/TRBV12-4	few	CASSFFDRNYGYTF
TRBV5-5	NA	CASSPWTVRTTYNEQFF
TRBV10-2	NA	CASSELGLTDTQYF
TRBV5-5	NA	CASTRISLGSHEQYF
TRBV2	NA	CASSAAGGYTEAFF
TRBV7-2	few	CASSLVVMRALQLGELFF
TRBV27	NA	CASSLESAGANVLTF
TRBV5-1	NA	CASSPLTPKGFGTDTQYF
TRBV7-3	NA	CASSSDSNGYNEQFF
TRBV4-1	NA	CASSQYEFAYEQYF
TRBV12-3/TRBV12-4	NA	CASSFTFDEQFF
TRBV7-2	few	CASSSRDRLDSPLHF
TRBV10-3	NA	CAISEEGQPYSPLHF
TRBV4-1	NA	CASSQVDGGRTEAFF
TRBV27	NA	CASSQYRGNEQFF
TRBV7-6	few	CASSSPAGGFHEQFF
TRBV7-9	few	CASSLAWEGQETQYF
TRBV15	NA	CATSRAHSSSYEQYF
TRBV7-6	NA	CASSLATEGTEAFF
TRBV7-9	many	CASSPPLAGGRENEQFF
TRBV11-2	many	CASSLSPSVLRSWSGANVLTF
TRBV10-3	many	CAISGGGSDTQYF
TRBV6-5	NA	CASSYGLRTEAFF
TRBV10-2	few	CASSETGGVYNSPLHF